The present TCR beta chain was sequenced within a study of blood T cell repertoires in COVID-19. Germline assignment: CDR1 LNHDA and CDR2 SQIVND (reference sequence). Trimming removed 5 bases from V and 4 bases from J; junction bases left unmatched: 6. The length of the CDR3 is 15 residues. The method was immunoSEQ multiplex PCR; TCRdb's version includes in-frame clones alone and lacks a portion of them. Among nearly 110,000 clones listed, about 79% were seen once. The source is a man older than 75 with COVID-19, enrolled during active disease. The V and J genes are TRBV19 and TRBJ2-2, with 8 bases fitting TRBD1. Sequencing was performed on peripheral blood. The CDR3 is CASSWTGTITGELFF. The CDR3 bases are TGTGCCAGTAGTTGGACAGGGACCATCACCGGGGAGCTGTTTTTT.